The 21 T cell receptor beta chains presented below share a single source sample, sequenced in a study of T cell repertoires in cytomegalovirus infection. TCRdb itself ran the reads through MiXCR, one entry per CDR3 protein. The sample yields roughly 240,000 distinct CDR3 sequences, approximately 6.7% seen once. Source material: PBMCs. The receptors were gathered from a human donor in good health (CMV status not recorded). Some clones in this sample may be carry-over from other donors' samples.

This clonotype was seen ten or more times. The gene calls are TRBV6-1 and TRBJ2-2, with 7 positions matching TRBD1. The CDR3 has 16 amino acids. V gave up 6 bases and J gave up 2 bases; unmatched junction bases: 9. Looked up from germline, CDR1 is MNHNS and CDR2 is SASEGT. CDR3 sequence (DNA): TGTGCCAGCAGCCGGTGGGACAGAATAAACACCGGGGAGCTGTTTTTT. Translating gives CASSRWDRINTGELFF.

There are many counts of this clonotype. The gene calls are TRBV7-2 and TRBJ2-3, with D possibly being TRBD2 (6 bases). The V gene lost 3 bases and the J gene lost 4 bases, with 11 bases spanning the gap. CDR3 length equals 14 residues. Germline lookup yields CDR1 SGHTA and CDR2 FQGNSA. The CDR3 region has the DNA TGTGCCAGCAGCTTTACAGGCGGGGCAGATACGCAGTATTTT. It encodes CASSFTGGADTQYF.

This clonotype was observed many times. The genes are TRBV25-1 and TRBJ1-2; D is ambiguous. Trimming removed 1 base from V and 2 bases from J, with 8 bases in between. CDR1 is MGHDK, CDR2 SYGVNS, per germline. The CDR3 is 14 residues long. The CDR3 coding sequence is TGTGCCAGCAGTGAATTGGCCATGAACTATGGCTACACCTTC. Translating it yields CASSELAMNYGYTF.

About this clonotype itself: It may be a read error: a sequence one base away is much more abundant. The rearrangement joins TRBV28 to TRBJ1-5; no clear D. There are 14 residues in the CDR3. V shed 2 bases and J shed 9 bases, with 14 bases lying between them. Germline V gene sequence: CDR1 MDHEN, CDR2 SYDVKM. The CDR3 protein is CASSLGSASRPQHF. The CDR3 nucleotides are TGTGCCAGCAGTTTAGGATCAGCCTCAAGGCCCCAGCATTTT.

This clonotype was found many times. V gene TRBV6-5 combines with J gene TRBJ1-1; the D is unclear. This CDR3 is built from 12 residues. In germline, CDR1 is MNHEY, CDR2 SVGAGI. Trimming pared 2 bases from V and 7 bases from J, leaving 8 bases between. The CDR3 sequence is CASSYEGFEAFF. DNA of the CDR3: TGTGCCAGCAGTTACGAGGGCTTTGAAGCTTTCTTT.

The chain carries TRBV15 and TRBJ2-1; TRBD1 might be the D (5 bases). Germline loops: CDR1 LNHNV, CDR2 YYDKDF (reference sequence). Trimming removed 0 bases from V and 6 bases from J, with 18 bases in between. The CDR3 totals 17 residues. CDR3 DNA sequence: TGTGCCACCAGCAGAGATCCCCCGACAGTTACCGGCAATGAGCAGTTCTTC. This translates into CATSRDPPTVTGNEQFF.

This clonotype was detected ten times or more. This chain uses TRBV6-1 with TRBJ2-4; D may be TRBD1 (6 bases). The CDR3 runs to 15 residues. Germline V CDR1 and CDR2: MNHNS, SASEGT. V lost 7 bases and J lost 3, with 16 bases in between. The CDR3 bases are TGTGCCAGCAATACGGGACACACATACAAAAACATTCAGTACTTC. Translation gives CASNTGHTYKNIQYF.

Ten or more counts support this clonotype. This chain joins TRBV20-1 and TRBJ1-2; D ambiguous. This CDR3 region has 14 residues. The V gene's germline CDR1 is DFQATT and CDR2 SNEGSKA (reference sequence). V was shortened by 1 base and J by 2 bases, with 11 bases between the two germline ends. The CDR3 sequence: CSARVGLANYGYTF. The CDR3 nucleotides are TGCAGTGCTAGAGTCGGTTTGGCGAACTATGGCTACACCTTC.

This clonotype was picked up many times. The gene calls are TRBV28 and TRBJ1-5; perhaps TRBD1 as D (5 bases). This CDR3 spans 17 amino acids. Per germline, CDR1 MDHEN and CDR2 SYDVKM. Trimming pared 4 bases from V and 0 bases from J, leaving 16 bases between. CDR3 DNA: TGTGCCAGCAGTTCCCCACGGGACGGATATAGCAATCAGCCCCAGCATTTT. As protein: CASSSPRDGYSNQPQHF.

This rearrangement joins TRBV20-1 to TRBJ1-5; D is possibly TRBD1 (6 bases). Trimming removed 5 bases from V and 6 bases from J, with 11 bases in between. Germline V gene sequence: CDR1 DFQATT, CDR2 SNEGSKA (reference sequence). This CDR3 region has 12 residues. The CDR3: CSAHREAQPQHF. CDR3 bases: TGCAGTGCTCACAGGGAGGCTCAGCCCCAGCATTTT.

This clonotype was seen repeatedly, ten times or more. The chain carries TRBV20-1 and TRBJ2-3; no reliable D call. The V and J ends lost 1 base and 2 bases respectively, with 16 bases between them. Germline V gives CDR1 DFQATT, CDR2 SNEGSKA (reference sequence). The CDR3 loop spans 16 amino acids. CDR3 region: CSARGVSLVHTDTQYF. DNA for the CDR3: TGCAGTGCTAGAGGTGTCAGTTTGGTCCACACAGATACGCAGTATTTT.

This clonotype was recorded many times. The genes are TRBV19 and TRBJ1-1, with D uncertain. Trimming removed 7 bases at V and 1 base at J, with 7 bases between. This CDR3 has 12 amino acids. CDR1 and CDR2 (germline): LNHDA, SQIVND (reference sequence). CDR3 bases: TGTGCCAGTACCAGTCGGAACACTGAAGCTTTCTTT. It yields the protein CASTSRNTEAFF.

This clonotype was observed at least ten times. The gene calls are TRBV20-1 and TRBJ1-1, with unresolved D. Germline V gene lookup returns CDR1 DFQATT and CDR2 SNEGSKA (reference sequence). The V end lost 5 bases, the J end lost 9 bases, and 19 bases lay between the germline ends. The CDR3 sequence is 13 residues long. In nucleotides, the CDR3 is TGCAGTGCTCGCCCCGGGAGGGATAGGAAAGCTTTCTTT. Translation gives CSARPGRDRKAFF.

This clonotype was counted many times. The chain links TRBV18 to TRBJ1-6; D is unclear. The CDR3 length is 19 residues. Germline assignment: CDR1 KGHSH and CDR2 LQKENI. V lost 1 base and J lost 0, with 16 bases in between. The CDR3 DNA sequence: TGTGCCAGCTCACCACTTTTTTTGGACGGCAGCTCCTATAATTCACCCCTCCACTTT. This encodes CASSPLFLDGSSYNSPLHF.

At least ten counts were recorded for this clonotype. The chain uses TRBV6-5 and TRBJ1-1; TRBD1 matches at 8 bases. The germline V gene has CDR1 MNHEY and CDR2 SVGAGI. V lost 5 bases, J lost 0 bases, and 5 bases stayed unmatched. The CDR3 totals 15 residues. CDR3 in DNA: TGTGCCAGCAGTCGGTGGGACAGGATGAACACTGAAGCTTTCTTT. It codes for CASSRWDRMNTEAFF.

This clonotype was seen many times. This rearrangement joins TRBV3-1 to TRBJ1-5; tentatively, D is TRBD1 (5 bases). The CDR3 totals 19 residues. The V end was cut by 3 bases, the J end by 1 base, with 22 bases between. Germline CDR1 is LGHDT and CDR2 is YNNKEL (reference sequence). The DNA of the CDR3 is TGTGCCAGCAGCCATAGTACAGGTGGCGGAGGGGTGAGCAATCAGCCCCAGCATTTT. This sequence encodes CASSHSTGGGGVSNQPQHF.

The chain couples TRBV30 to TRBJ2-2; the D gene is possibly TRBD1 (6 bases). This CDR3 is 18 amino acids long. Germline V gene lookup returns CDR1 GTSNPN and CDR2 SVGIG (reference sequence). With 0 bases removed from V and 3 bases from J, the gap between germline ends came to 20 bases. CDR3 nucleotides: TGTGCCTGGAGTGTAACGCCTGGCAGGGGCCGTTACACCGGGGAGCTGTTTTTT. This sequence encodes CAWSVTPGRGRYTGELFF.

This clonotype was found many times. V is TRBV6-4 and J is TRBJ1-1; D may be TRBD1 (6 bases). Trimming left V 6 bases short and J 1 base short, with 21 bases between. This CDR3 is built from 17 residues. Germline loops: CDR1 MRHNA, CDR2 SNTAGT. The CDR3 nucleotides read TGTGCCAGCAGACACATGGAAGGACAGACCCAGAACACTGAAGCTTTCTTT. Encoded protein: CASRHMEGQTQNTEAFF.

The CDR3, as DNA: TGTGCCAGCAGCCCGGACAGGGTAGGAGGCGGCTACACCTTC. Amino acid sequence: CASSPDRVGGGYTF. The chain couples TRBV28 to TRBJ1-2, with TRBD1 matching over 8 bases. The CDR3 totals 14 residues. The J segment lost 8 bases and the V segment lost 6 bases, leaving 11 bases of the junction unmatched. CDR1 MDHEN and CDR2 SYDVKM come from the germline V gene.

This clonotype was recorded many times. The chain carries TRBV29-1 and TRBJ1-2, with D uncertain. Germline V gene sequence: CDR1 SQVTM, CDR2 ANQGSEA. CDR3 length: 13 amino acids. Trimming removed 4 bases at V and 4 bases at J, with 13 bases between. CDR3 nucleotide sequence: TGCAGCGTTGCCCGGGAGGTACTCTATGGCTACACCTTC. Its protein is CSVAREVLYGYTF.

At least ten counts were recorded for this clonotype. This chain connects TRBV7-3 to TRBJ2-2; 8 bases match TRBD1. This CDR3 is 14 amino acids long. Germline CDR1 reads SGHTA; CDR2 reads FQGTGA. V lost 5 bases and J lost 6; bases outside the gene matches: 5. The CDR3: CASSVQGGPGELFF. CDR3 sequence (DNA): TGTGCCAGCAGCGTACAGGGGGGACCCGGGGAGCTGTTTTTT.